The source of this T cell receptor beta chain is a study of blood T cell repertoires in COVID-19. Original processing notes: How many nucleated cells were present was estimated from reference gene primer amplification. The protocol was immunoSEQ multiplex PCR, while the TCRdb copy is restricted to in-frame clones and leaves out a portion. D and trimming were read from the DNA, whereas the V and J calls and clone size are those reported in that table. This sample has about 150,000 clones, with roughly 87% found just once. The source of this sequence is a human donor in a cohort sampled during active COVID-19. Sequencing was carried out using peripheral blood.

The CDR3 DNA sequence: TGTGCCAGCAGCCAAGTCGGCGGGGGGATCACAGATACGCAGTATTTT. Residues: CASSQVGGGITDTQYF. The gene calls are TRBV4-2 and TRBJ2-3, with 8 bases lining up with TRBD2. V lost 1 base and J lost 2; bases outside the gene matches: 5. The germline gives CDR1 LGHNA, CDR2 YNFKEQ. The CDR3 runs to 16 residues.